This TCR beta chain emerged from a study of T cell therapy after organ transplantation. Study-wide context: Therapy products were autologous CMV-specific T cells, peptide-expanded for roughly two weeks. Two of the ten patients were classed as nonresponders.

The table came from immunoSEQ multiplex PCR; TCRdb's copy has only in-frame clones and leaves some out. The table records roughly 48,000 clones, approximately 94% of them present only once. This clone was detected once. Its antigen is unknown. V gave up 3 bases and J gave up 2 bases, with 14 bases separating them. The CDR3 runs to 17 residues. Germline V CDR1 and CDR2: LNHDA, SQIVND (reference sequence). This clonotype was obtained from a human patient who had received a solid organ transplant and had CMV disease. Material: CD8+ T cells from blood, obtained before autologous CMV-specific T cell therapy. V is TRBV19 and J is TRBJ2-6; perhaps TRBD1 as D (6 bases). The CDR3 DNA reads TGTGCCAGTAGTATTGGGCAGGGGTCCCCTGGGGCCAACGTCCTGACTTTC. Translated, it gives CASSIGQGSPGANVLTF.